What follows are 19 T cell receptor beta chains derived from one specimen sequenced in a study of blood T cell repertoires in COVID-19. The data were produced by immunoSEQ multiplex PCR, yet TCRdb's version contains in-frame clones alone and is incomplete. Seen here are about 170,000 clones, approximately 79% observed once, and the top ten hold 5.5% to 7.5%. The sample comprised peripheral blood. The receptors were sampled from a woman aged 40 to 49 with COVID-19, enrolled during active disease.

V and J are TRBV2 and TRBJ1-1, with a possible D match to TRBD1 (6 bases). V was cut by 8 bases and J by 4 bases, with 26 bases left in between. The CDR3 consists of 17 residues. Per the germline V gene, CDR1 is SNHLY and CDR2 is FYNNEI. The CDR3 loop is CASSTIIQGPGGTEAFF. CDR3 nucleotide sequence: TGTGCCAGCTCCACAATAATACAGGGTCCGGGGGGCACTGAAGCTTTCTTT.

V is TRBV7-3 and J is TRBJ2-7; maybe TRBD2 (6 bases). Germline-derived CDR1 and CDR2 are SGHTA and FQGTGA. The CDR3 totals 15 residues. Between the trimmed V and J ends, which lost 0 bases and 4 bases, there was a span of 13 bases. The CDR3 DNA is TGTGCCAGCAGCTTAACCACGGGGGTCGGGTACGAGCAGTACTTC. It specifies CASSLTTGVGYEQYF.

V usage is TRBV28 and J usage is TRBJ1-4; D remains ambiguous. CDR3 length equals 13 residues. The V and J ends lost 7 bases and 6 bases respectively, with 12 bases between them. Germline V gene data show CDR1 as MDHEN and CDR2 as SYDVKM. CDR3 amino acids: CASTSGSDEKLFF. The CDR3, as DNA: TGTGCCAGCACCTCGGGGTCTGATGAAAAACTGTTTTTT. Combining the CDR3 with reference TRBV28 and TRBJ1-4 gives the whole variable domain DVKVTQSSRYLVKRTGEKVFLECVQDMDHENMFWYRQDPGLGLRLIYFSYDVKMKEKGDIPEGYSVSREKKERFSLILESASTNQTSMYLCASTSGSDEKLFFGSGTQLSVL.

The V call is TRBV4-1, the J call TRBJ2-1; possible D gene TRBD2, 6 bases. CDR3 length: 14 amino acids. Germline lookup yields CDR1 MGHRA and CDR2 YSYEKL. V lost 0 bases and J 9 bases, leaving 12 bases between the germline ends. CDR3 DNA: TGCGCCAGCAGCCAAGATCCGGGGGAAGGTGAGCAGTTCTTC. This sequence encodes CASSQDPGEGEQFF.

This clone was observed a single time. V is TRBV28 and J is TRBJ2-1, with 11 bases that match TRBD1. CDR3 size: 17 residues. Germline values: CDR1 MDHEN, CDR2 SYDVKM. V was pared by 5 bases and J by 4 bases, with 10 bases of the junction left unmatched. In DNA, the CDR3 is TGTGCCAGCAGTCCTCCCCCCGGGACAGGGGGTTACAATGAGCAGTTCTTC. Translation: CASSPPPGTGGYNEQFF.

The CDR3 loop is CASSLGSGRSTDTQYF. The CDR3 bases are TGCGCCAGCAGCTTGGGGAGCGGGAGAAGCACAGATACGCAGTATTTT. This chain links TRBV5-1 with TRBJ2-3, with 8 bases lining up with TRBD2. Germline-derived CDR1 and CDR2 are SGHRS and YFSETQ. V trimming: 0 bases; J trimming: 0 bases; junction bases outside the gene matches: 3. The CDR3 runs 16 residues.

This chain joins TRBV19 and TRBJ2-3; the match to TRBD2 covers 9 bases. This CDR3 region has 17 residues. CDR1 is LNHDA and CDR2 is SQIVND in the germline V gene (reference sequence). After removal of 3 bases from V and 0 bases from J, the junction contained 7 bases not matched to a gene. The CDR3, as DNA: TGTGCCAGTAGTATTTTCCTCACTAGCGGGAGCACAGATACGCAGTATTTT. This encodes CASSIFLTSGSTDTQYF.

This clone was seen once. The chain has TRBV15 and TRBJ2-5, with TRBD2 identical over 10 bases. Trimming took 3 bases from V and 4 from J; bases not matched to a gene: 8. The CDR3 is 16 amino acids. Germline lookup yields CDR1 LNHNV and CDR2 YYDKDF (reference sequence). The CDR3 reads CATSSVPSGRTETQYF. The CDR3, as DNA: TGTGCCACCAGCAGCGTTCCTAGCGGGAGAACAGAGACCCAGTACTTC.

V is TRBV11-1 and J is TRBJ2-5; TRBD1 aligns across 11 bases. CDR3 length: 15 residues. Germline assignment: CDR1 SGHAT and CDR2 FQDESV (reference sequence). Trimming removed 5 bases from V and 5 bases from J; junction bases left unmatched: 7. Written as DNA, the CDR3 is TGTGCCAGCAGCACCCGGGACAGGGGGGTGGAGACCCAGTACTTC. Translating gives CASSTRDRGVETQYF. The full variable domain, completed using reference TRBV11-1 and TRBJ2-5, is EAEVAQSPRYKITEKSQAVAFWCDPISGHATLYWYRQILGQGPELLVQFQDESVVDDSQLPKDRFSAERLKGVDSTLKIQPAELGDSAMYLCASSTRDRGVETQYFGPGTRLLVL.

V usage is TRBV7-6 and J usage is TRBJ2-3; D possibly corresponds to TRBD2 (6 bases). V was trimmed by 6 bases and J by 3 bases, leaving 16 bases between them. Germline loops: CDR1 SGHVS, CDR2 FNYEAQ. The CDR3 extends over 15 amino acids. The CDR3 loop reads CASSTGTRGTDTQYF. The CDR3 DNA sequence: TGTGCCAGCAGTACCGGGACGCGGGGTACAGATACGCAGTATTTT. The entire variable domain, with the rest obtained from reference TRBV7-6 and TRBJ2-3, is as follows: GAGVSQSPRYKVTKRGQDVALRCDPISGHVSLYWYRQALGQGPEFLTYFNYEAQQDKSGLPNDRFSAERPEGSISTLTIQRTEQRDSAMYRCASSTGTRGTDTQYFGPGTRLTVL.

The V call is TRBV3-1 (or the pseudogene TRBV3-2), the J call TRBJ1-4; D might be TRBD1 (5 bases). V gave up 5 bases and J gave up 4 bases, with 8 bases separating them. The V gene's germline CDR1 is LGHDT and CDR2 YNNKEL (reference sequence). The CDR3 has 13 amino acids. CDR3 protein: CASSDSLNEKLFF. Here the CDR3 DNA reads TGTGCCAGCAGCGACAGCCTTAATGAAAAACTGTTTTTT.

The rearrangement links TRBV5-4 to TRBJ1-2; D gene ambiguous. V lost 0 bases and J 7 bases, leaving 7 bases between the germline ends. The CDR3 sequence is 12 residues long. Germline CDR1 and CDR2: SGHNT and YYREEE (reference sequence). DNA for the CDR3: TGTGCCAGCAGCTTGGTTGGCTCTGGCTACACCTTC. Translation gives CASSLVGSGYTF.

The chain recombines TRBV20-1 with TRBJ1-1, with 7 bases identical to TRBD1. Germline values: CDR1 DFQATT, CDR2 SNEGSKA (reference sequence). Losses at the gene ends were 5 bases for V and 7 bases for J; bases not matched to a gene: 4. The CDR3 has 11 amino acids. The CDR3, as DNA: TGCAGTGCTCGACAGGGTAATGAAGCTTTCTTT. Translation: CSARQGNEAFF.

V is TRBV6-4 and J is TRBJ2-2, with 7 bases identical to TRBD2. The CDR3 extends over 13 amino acids. The V segment lost 4 bases and the J segment 4 bases; nucleotides outside the gene matches: 0. CDR1 and CDR2 (germline): MRHNA, SNTAGT. In DNA form, the CDR3 reads TGTGCCAGCAGTGGCGGGAGCACCGGGGAGCTGTTTTTT. The encoded protein is CASSGGSTGELFF.

The V gene is TRBV4-1, the J gene TRBJ1-4; D possibly corresponds to TRBD1 (6 bases). CDR3 length equals 14 residues. CDR1 and CDR2 (germline): MGHRA, YSYEKL. V lost 4 bases and J 6 bases, leaving 12 bases between the germline ends. CDR3 DNA: TGCGCCAGCAGCCTACTCGGGACATATGAAAAACTGTTTTTT. Translation gives CASSLLGTYEKLFF.

The chain employs TRBV5-1 and TRBJ2-2; 9 bases are shared with TRBD2. The CDR3 consists of 17 residues. With V trimmed by 4 bases and J by 7 bases, 14 bases remained unmatched. Germline V lookup: CDR1 SGHRS, CDR2 YFSETQ. The CDR3 loop is CASSPRDSGSGSGELFF. The CDR3 nucleotides read TGCGCCAGCAGCCCCCGGGATAGCGGGAGTGGTAGCGGGGAGCTGTTTTTT. The variable domain in full, with the rest retrieved from reference TRBV5-1 and TRBJ2-2, is KAGVTQTPRYLIKTRGQQVTLSCSPISGHRSVSWYQQTPGQGLQFLFEYFSETQRNKGNFPGRFSGRQFSNSRSEMNVSTLELGDSALYLCASSPRDSGSGSGELFFGEGSRLTVL.

V is TRBV12-3 or TRBV12-4 and J is TRBJ1-1; no definite D call. This CDR3 is built from 12 residues. Trimming removed 3 bases at V and 7 bases at J, with 9 bases between. The CDR3 DNA reads TGTGCCAGCAGTTTGGCCGCCAATGAAGCTTTCTTT. This sequence encodes CASSLAANEAFF.

The chain combines TRBV7-9 with TRBJ2-1; 9 nucleotides agree with TRBD2. The CDR3 covers 16 residues. Trimming cost V 0 bases and J 9 bases; bases outside gene matches: 9. CDR1 SEHNR and CDR2 FQNEAQ come from the germline V gene (reference sequence). CDR3: CASSLARSGGRGEQFF. The DNA for the CDR3 is TGTGCCAGCAGCTTAGCGCGAAGCGGGGGGCGGGGTGAGCAGTTCTTC.

The chain joins TRBV19 to TRBJ2-6; D ambiguous. The V gene's germline CDR1 is LNHDA and CDR2 SQIVND (reference sequence). The V end lost 6 bases, the J end lost 0 bases, and 9 bases lay between the germline ends. The CDR3 runs to 15 residues. DNA for the CDR3: TGTGCCAGTAGCAATAGAGTCTCTGGGGCCAACGTCCTGACTTTC. Translated: CASSNRVSGANVLTF.